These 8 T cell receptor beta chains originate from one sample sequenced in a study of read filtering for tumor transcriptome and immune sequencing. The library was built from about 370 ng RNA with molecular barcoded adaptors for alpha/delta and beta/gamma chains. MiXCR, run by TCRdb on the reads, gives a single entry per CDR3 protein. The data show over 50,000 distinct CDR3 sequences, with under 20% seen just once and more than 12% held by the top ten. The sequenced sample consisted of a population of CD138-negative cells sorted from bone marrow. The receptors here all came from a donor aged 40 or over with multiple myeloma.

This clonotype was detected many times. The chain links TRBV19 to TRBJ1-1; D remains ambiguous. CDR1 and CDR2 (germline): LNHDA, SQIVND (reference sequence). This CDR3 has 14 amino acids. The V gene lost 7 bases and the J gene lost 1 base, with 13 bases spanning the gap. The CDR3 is CASTFNHRNTEAFF. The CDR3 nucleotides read TGTGCCAGTACCTTCAACCACAGGAACACTGAAGCTTTCTTT.

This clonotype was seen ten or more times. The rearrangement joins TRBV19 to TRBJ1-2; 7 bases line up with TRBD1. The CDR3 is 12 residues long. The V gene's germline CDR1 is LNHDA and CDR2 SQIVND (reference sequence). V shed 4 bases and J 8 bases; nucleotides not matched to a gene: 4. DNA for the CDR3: TGTGCCAGTAGTACGGGACAGCGCGGCTACACCTTC. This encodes CASSTGQRGYTF.

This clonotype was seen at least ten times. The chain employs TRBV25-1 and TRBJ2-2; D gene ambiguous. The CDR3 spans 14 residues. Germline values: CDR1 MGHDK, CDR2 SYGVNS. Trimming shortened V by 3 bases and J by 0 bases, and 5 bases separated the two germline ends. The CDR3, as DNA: TGTGCCAGCAGTGATGCCGCGAACACCGGGGAGCTGTTTTTT. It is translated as CASSDAANTGELFF.

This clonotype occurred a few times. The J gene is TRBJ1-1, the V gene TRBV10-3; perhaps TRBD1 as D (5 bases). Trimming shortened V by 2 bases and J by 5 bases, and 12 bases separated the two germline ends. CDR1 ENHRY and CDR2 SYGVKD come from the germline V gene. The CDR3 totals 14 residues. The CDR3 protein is CAISEGRVGTEAFF. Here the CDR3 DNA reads TGTGCCATCAGTGAGGGCAGGGTGGGAACTGAAGCTTTCTTT.

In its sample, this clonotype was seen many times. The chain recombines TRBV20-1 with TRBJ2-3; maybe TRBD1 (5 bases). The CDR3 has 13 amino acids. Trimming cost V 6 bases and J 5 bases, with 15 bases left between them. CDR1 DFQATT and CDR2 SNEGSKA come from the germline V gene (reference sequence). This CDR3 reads CSATQGIGDTQYF. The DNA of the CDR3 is TGCAGTGCGACGCAGGGTATTGGAGATACGCAGTATTTT.

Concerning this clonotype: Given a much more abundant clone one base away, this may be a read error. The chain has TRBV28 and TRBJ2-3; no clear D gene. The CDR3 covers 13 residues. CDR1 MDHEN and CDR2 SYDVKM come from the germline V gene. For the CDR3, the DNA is TGTGCCAGCAGTTTAAGTGGCTCAGATACGCAGTCTTTT. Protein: CASSLSGSDTQSF.

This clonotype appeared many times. CDR3: CASSLGGQPQHF. Here the CDR3 DNA reads TGTGCCAGCAGCTTAGGTGGTCAGCCCCAGCATTTT. This sequence joins TRBV7-8 and TRBJ1-5; D ambiguous. The CDR3 sequence is 12 residues long. Looked up from germline, CDR1 is SGHVS and CDR2 is FQNEAQ. The ends were cut back, 1 base at V and 6 bases at J, with 4 bases in the middle.

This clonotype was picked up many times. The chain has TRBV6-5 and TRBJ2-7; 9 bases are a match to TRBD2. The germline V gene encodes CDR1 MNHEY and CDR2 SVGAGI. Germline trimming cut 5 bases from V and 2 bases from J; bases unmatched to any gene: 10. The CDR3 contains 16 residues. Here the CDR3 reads CASSRILSGGAYEQYF. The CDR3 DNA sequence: TGTGCCAGCAGTCGAATCCTTAGCGGGGGCGCCTACGAGCAGTACTTC.